Listed below are T cell receptor beta chains from one sample, sequenced in a study of CD8 T cells in Susac syndrome. TCRdb re-called the immunoSEQ multiplex PCR reads through MiXCR, storing one row per CDR3 protein. This sample carries 100,000 to 150,000 distinct CDR3 sequences, about 93% of them seen once, and the ten largest clones take roughly 0.08%. Sequencing was done on a sample of CD4+ T cells from PBMCs. These receptors all stem from a human donor in good health. Each CDR3 is given with its conserved first and last residue. Clone size is not always given. Where it is, it says once, few, many or a class for expanded clones.

V	J	size	CDR3
TRBV27	TRBJ1-1	-	CASSLSPLHLMNTEAFF
TRBV4-3	TRBJ2-2	-	CASSDSSAGELFF
TRBV3-1	TRBJ2-7	-	CASSRGRLTYEQYF
TRBV5-1	TRBJ1-2	-	CASSLEPGRNYGYTF
TRBV9	TRBJ2-7	-	CASSGRGTSVPYEQYF
TRBV2	TRBJ2-1	-	CATLYTGGDEQFF
TRBV7-9	TRBJ2-7	once	CASSRDRVVDYEQYF
TRBV10-3	TRBJ2-1	-	CAITSGTSGYNEQFF
TRBV15	TRBJ2-5	-	CATSRDLQETQYF
TRBV3-1	TRBJ2-6	-	CASSQVPGSVSGANVLTF
TRBV3-1	TRBJ2-7	-	CASSQEHGEQYF
TRBV4-1	TRBJ2-4	-	CASSHKNIQYF
TRBV4-1	TRBJ1-5	-	CASSQEGIVEYSNQPQHF
TRBV10-3	TRBJ2-4	-	CAISEQTQGAIQYF
TRBV20-1	TRBJ1-1	-	CSAVQRGTEAFF
TRBV20-1	TRBJ2-2	-	CSASRTSGYTGELFF
TRBV29-1	TRBJ2-7	-	CSVPDRVNPYEQYF
TRBV2	TRBJ1-4	-	CASSFSGTGGEKLFF
TRBV5-1	TRBJ1-2	-	CASSTGTGNGYTF
TRBV7-2	TRBJ2-7	-	CASSSTSGQGEPYEQYF
TRBV28	TRBJ2-7	-	CASVPVGGSGRYEQYF
TRBV29-1	TRBJ2-1	once	CSVIPYNEQFF
TRBV12-3/TRBV12-4	TRBJ1-1	-	CASSLARDLRLPEAFF
TRBV7-2	TRBJ1-2	-	CASSSGDRAIAYTF
TRBV5-4	TRBJ2-2	-	CATRDRAGNTGELFF
TRBV20-1	TRBJ1-5	-	CSARGGIGNQPQHF
TRBV5-4	TRBJ1-2	-	CASGRDGAVNYGYTF
TRBV4-1	TRBJ1-1	-	CASSHSRTVMNTEAFF
TRBV20-1	TRBJ1-5	once	CSATRTLDGEQPQHF
TRBV6-2/TRBV6-3	TRBJ2-1	-	CASSYGDSAYYNEQFF
TRBV3-1	TRBJ2-2	-	CASSQDRQGATSGELFF
TRBV27	TRBJ2-5	-	CARQFKVGRETQYF
TRBV5-1	TRBJ2-5	-	CASSYGTAQETQYF
TRBV13	TRBJ2-1	-	CASSDPGLAGQNEQFF
TRBV6-1	TRBJ2-5	-	CASSEATGPETQYF
TRBV7-2	TRBJ1-5	-	CASSQRGGSNQPQHF
TRBV29-1	TRBJ1-1	-	CSYQGGANTEAFF
TRBV7-9	TRBJ1-4	-	CASSSGTGTTNEKLFF
TRBV5-1	TRBJ2-5	-	CASSSSGRGETQYF
TRBV20-1	TRBJ1-1	-	CSARDRQGGYTEAFF
TRBV2	TRBJ2-2	-	CASRGLAGETGELFF
TRBV2	TRBJ1-2	-	CASSPKWTFGYTF
TRBV7-9	TRBJ2-2	-	CASRYGVTTGELFF
TRBV2	TRBJ2-1	-	CASRARSNEQFF
TRBV4-3	TRBJ2-1	-	CASSQGAGGPGNEQFF
TRBV5-1	TRBJ2-7	-	CASSLVGGSVPGSYEQYF
TRBV10-3	TRBJ1-2	-	CAISESYPGDGYTF
TRBV2	TRBJ2-2	once	CASSLAPPDTGELFF
TRBV7-2	TRBJ2-5	once	CASSLGGGLGETQYF
TRBV11-3	TRBJ1-1	-	CASSLSEDTEAFF
TRBV29-1	TRBJ1-3	-	CSVGTDARSTIYF
TRBV19	TRBJ2-2	-	CASSYGLVGELFF
TRBV4-1	TRBJ1-4	-	CASSPVAGKLFF
TRBV29-1	TRBJ2-1	once	CSVEEGLADSYNEQFF
TRBV3-1	TRBJ2-7	-	CASSHDGSYEQYF